The present T cell receptor beta chain was sequenced within a study of identical twins. CDR3 size: 15 residues. Looked up from germline, CDR1 is LGHNA and CDR2 is YNFKEQ. With 4 bases removed from V and 2 bases from J, the gap between germline ends came to 13 bases. Unique molecular identifiers were present on the cDNA, which also gained a universal primer site by template switching. TCRdb independently ran MiXCR on the 5' RACE reads; one entry per CDR3 protein. The repertoire holds 1.5 million to 2 million distinct CDR3 sequences, under 35% seen once, with about 0.3% in the top ten. This clonotype occurred many times. No antigen is known for it. Findings of the study overall: Memory repertoires lacked the insertion deficit that abundant cord blood beta clonotypes showed. Partial confounding of zero-insertion analyses by invariant MAIT and iNKT cells was possible.

The gene calls are TRBV4-2 and TRBJ2-3, with no clear D. The clonotype comes from a newborn girl in good health. The material sequenced was cord blood. In nucleotides, the CDR3 is TGTGCCAGCAGCCGACTCAGTCCGGACACAGATACGCAGTATTTT. Its protein is CASSRLSPDTDTQYF.